These 27 T cell receptor beta chains were all obtained from the same sample, sequenced in a study of blood T cell repertoires in COVID-19. Only in-frame clones appear in the TCRdb table, and some are missing; sequencing was by immunoSEQ multiplex PCR. In the table there are around 30,000 clones, roughly 90% of which are singletons. Sequenced input: peripheral blood. These receptors were taken from a man aged 60 to 75 with active COVID-19.

In its sample, this clone ranks as medium-sized. CDR3 sequence reads: CASGESGNTIYF. CDR3 in DNA: TGTGCCAGCGGGGAGTCTGGAAACACCATATATTTT. The genes are TRBV7-9 and TRBJ1-3; D gene ambiguous. The CDR3 extends over 12 amino acids. CDR1 is SEHNR, CDR2 FQNEAQ, per germline (reference sequence). Trimming shortened V by 8 bases and J by 1 base, and 6 bases separated the two germline ends. Drawing the rest from reference TRBV7-9 and TRBJ1-3, the complete variable domain is DTGVSQNPRHKITKRGQNVTFRCDPISEHNRLYWYRQTLGQGPEFLTYFQNEAQLEKSRLLSDRFSAERPKGSFSTLEIQRTEQGDSAMYLCASGESGNTIYFGEGSWLTVV.

In this sample, this clone turned up a few times. This chain links TRBV3-1 (or the pseudogene TRBV3-2) with TRBJ1-2; D uncertain. Between the trimmed V and J ends, which lost 0 bases and 6 bases, there was a span of 8 bases. The germline V gene has CDR1 LGHDT and CDR2 YNNKEL (reference sequence). CDR3 length: 13 residues. The CDR3 bases are TGTGCCAGCAGCCAAGAGAACGGGAATGGCTACACCTTC. This sequence encodes CASSQENGNGYTF.

The chain recombines TRBV2 with TRBJ1-2; 10 bases line up with TRBD1. The CDR3 has 16 residues. V shed 6 bases and J 4 bases; nucleotides not matched to a gene: 11. CDR1 SNHLY and CDR2 FYNNEI come from the germline V gene. CDR3 protein: CASSGGQGVSAYGYTF. The CDR3 DNA sequence: TGTGCCAGCAGCGGTGGACAGGGGGTATCGGCCTATGGCTACACCTTC.

The gene calls are TRBV11-2 and TRBJ1-4; D might be TRBD1 (5 bases). CDR3 length: 14 amino acids. The ends were cut back, 6 bases at V and 4 bases at J, with 12 bases in the middle. From germline, CDR1 is SGHAT and CDR2 FQNNGV. The CDR3 sequence: CASRSTGSNEKLFF. CDR3 DNA sequence: TGTGCCAGCAGATCTACAGGTAGTAATGAAAAACTGTTTTTT.

The sample holds a few counts of this clone. The genes are TRBV5-4 and TRBJ2-6; a weak D match, TRBD1 (6 bases). Looked up from germline, CDR1 is SGHNT and CDR2 is YYREEE (reference sequence). V was pared by 4 bases and J by 1 base, with 12 bases between. The CDR3 totals 16 residues. The CDR3 DNA is TGTGCCAGCAGCCCCGCAGGGGTTTCTGGGGCCAACGTCCTGACTTTC. This translates into CASSPAGVSGANVLTF.

The chain combines TRBV3-1 (or the pseudogene TRBV3-2) with TRBJ2-2; no clear D. This CDR3 has 14 residues. Germline values: CDR1 LGHDT, CDR2 YNNKEL (reference sequence). V gave up 1 base and J gave up 4 bases, with 7 bases separating them. CDR3 bases: TGTGCCAGCAGCCAAGTGGCGGTCACCGGGGAGCTGTTTTTT. Its protein is CASSQVAVTGELFF.

The chain links TRBV11-2 to TRBJ2-4; maybe TRBD1 (5 bases). Trimming took 3 bases from V and 8 from J, leaving 11 bases between them. The CDR3 extends over 13 amino acids. Germline-derived CDR1 and CDR2 are SGHAT and FQNNGV. CDR3: CASSFQGLDIQYF. The CDR3 nucleotides are TGTGCCAGCAGCTTTCAGGGATTAGACATTCAGTACTTC.

The chain uses TRBV11-1 and TRBJ2-1; 7 bases are a match to TRBD1. V was clipped by 5 bases and J by 0 bases; unmatched bases: 4. Looked up from germline, CDR1 is SGHAT and CDR2 is FQDESV (reference sequence). The CDR3 has 15 amino acids. CDR3 loop: CASSRGQSSYNEQFF. CDR3 nucleotides: TGTGCCAGCAGCCGGGGACAGAGCTCCTACAATGAGCAGTTCTTC.

The chain is built from TRBV28 and TRBJ2-1, with 10 bases lining up with TRBD2. Germline V gene sequence: CDR1 MDHEN, CDR2 SYDVKM. This CDR3 region has 14 residues. With V trimmed by 4 bases and J by 15 bases, 12 bases remained unmatched. CDR3 sequence (DNA): TGTGCCAGCAGTTCGCCAAAAACTAGCGGGGCTATGTTCTTC. Protein product: CASSSPKTSGAMFF.

Only one count was recorded for this clone. The chain combines TRBV5-5 with TRBJ2-5; 9 bases are a match to TRBD2. The V gene end was trimmed by 2 bases and the J gene end by 5 bases; junction bases not matched to a gene: 4. This CDR3 spans 14 amino acids. Germline CDR1 reads SGHKS; CDR2 reads YYEKEE (reference sequence). The CDR3 here is CASSFSGGKETQYF. CDR3 sequence (DNA): TGTGCCAGCAGCTTTAGCGGGGGTAAGGAGACCCAGTACTTC.

Only a few counts were recorded for this clone. The chain joins TRBV10-2 to TRBJ1-6; perhaps TRBD1 as D (6 bases). In germline, CDR1 is WSHSY, CDR2 SAAADI. CDR3 length: 14 residues. The V gene lost 6 bases and the J gene lost 7 bases, with 13 bases spanning the gap. CDR3 bases: TGCGCCAGCAGACCCGGACAGCAGAATTCACCCCTCCACTTT. Translated, it gives CASRPGQQNSPLHF.

CDR3 bases: TGTGCCAGCAGCAACGGTGGTCAAGCCTACGAGCAGTACTTC. It encodes CASSNGGQAYEQYF. The V gene is TRBV28, the J gene TRBJ2-7, with unresolved D. V gave up 6 bases and J gave up 2 bases, with 14 bases separating them. This CDR3 spans 14 amino acids. The germline gives CDR1 MDHEN, CDR2 SYDVKM.

The V and J genes are TRBV10-3 and TRBJ1-2; D ambiguous. V was shortened by 8 bases and J by 3 bases, with 16 bases between the two germline ends. The CDR3 contains 14 residues. CDR1 and CDR2 from the germline V gene are ENHRY and SYGVKD. The CDR3 protein is CAIVAAPRDYGYTF. The DNA for the CDR3 is TGTGCCATCGTCGCGGCCCCCCGCGACTATGGCTACACCTTC.

This clone was observed a single time. The chain recombines TRBV7-6 with TRBJ2-5, with 9 bases lining up with TRBD1. This CDR3 is 15 amino acids long. Trimming removed 1 base from V and 6 bases from J; junction bases left unmatched: 6. Germline CDR1 reads SGHVS; CDR2 reads FNYEAQ. CDR3 DNA sequence: TGTGCCAGCAGCTTAGTCCTCGGGACAGGGAAGACCCAGTACTTC. Its protein is CASSLVLGTGKTQYF.

The V and J genes are TRBV19 and TRBJ2-6; 12 positions agree with TRBD2. V shed 7 bases and J 0 bases; nucleotides not matched to a gene: 1. Germline V gives CDR1 LNHDA, CDR2 SQIVND (reference sequence). The CDR3 contains 16 residues. This CDR3 is CASMGLAGSGANVLTF. The CDR3 DNA follows: TGTGCCAGTATGGGACTAGCGGGCTCTGGGGCCAACGTCCTGACTTTC.

This chain links TRBV9 with TRBJ1-4, with D perhaps matching TRBD1 (5 bases). V dropped 0 bases and J dropped 3 bases, with 15 bases sitting between them. This CDR3 has 17 residues. Germline CDR1 reads SGDLS; CDR2 reads YYNGEE. The CDR3 DNA sequence: TGTGCCAGCAGCGTAGGAGATCCACAGGCCTCTAATGAAAAACTGTTTTTT. Protein sequence: CASSVGDPQASNEKLFF.

The V call is TRBV15, the J call TRBJ1-6, with 8 bases fitting TRBD1. V lost 0 bases, J lost 9 bases, and 7 bases stayed unmatched. The CDR3 runs 16 residues. Germline CDR1 and CDR2: LNHNV and YYDKDF (reference sequence). DNA for the CDR3: TGTGCCACCAGCAGAGATCGGCACAGGGGGGGTTCACCCCTCCACTTT. Translation: CATSRDRHRGGSPLHF. The full variable domain, its missing parts supplied by reference TRBV15 and TRBJ1-6, is DAMVIQNPRYQVTQFGKPVTLSCSQTLNHNVMYWYQQKSSQAPKLLFHYYDKDFNNEADTPDNFQSRRPNTSFCFLDIRSPGLGDTAMYLCATSRDRHRGGSPLHFGNGTRLTVT.

The V call is TRBV14, the J call TRBJ1-1; 9 positions match TRBD1. CDR1 is SGHDN and CDR2 is FVKESK in the germline V gene. The V gene end was trimmed by 0 bases and the J gene end by 10 bases; junction bases not matched to a gene: 6. The CDR3 runs to 14 residues. CDR3 amino acids: CASSQERTGAPAFF. In nucleotides, the CDR3 is TGTGCCAGCAGCCAAGAGAGGACAGGGGCGCCAGCTTTCTTT.

The chain carries TRBV4-3 and TRBJ1-2; D is uncertain. Germline V gene data show CDR1 as LGHNA and CDR2 as YSLEER. Trimming pared 0 bases from V and 8 bases from J, leaving 16 bases between. This CDR3 has 15 residues. The CDR3 region is CASSQDLAGLMGYTF. The CDR3 DNA is TGCGCCAGCAGCCAAGATCTGGCCGGGTTAATGGGCTACACCTTC.

This clone has more than one count but fewer than ten. The CDR3 reads CASSSNMETGYGYTF. CDR3 DNA: TGTGCCAGCAGCTCGAATATGGAGACGGGCTATGGCTACACCTTC. The rearrangement uses TRBV5-6 and TRBJ1-2; D call uncertain. V was clipped by 3 bases and J by 4 bases, with 16 bases between them. Germline V gene sequence: CDR1 SGHDT, CDR2 YYEEEE. This CDR3 is built from 15 residues. The full variable domain, with the rest looked up from reference TRBV5-6 and TRBJ1-2, is DAGVTQSPTHLIKTRGQQVTLRCSPKSGHDTVSWYQQALGQGPQFIFQYYEEEERQRGNFPDRFSGHQFPNYSSELNVNALLLGDSALYLCASSSNMETGYGYTFGSGTRLTVV.

The chain joins TRBV2 to TRBJ2-1, with 9 nucleotides matching TRBD1. The V gene end was trimmed by 7 bases and the J gene end by 7 bases; junction bases not matched to a gene: 11. Germline V CDR1 and CDR2: SNHLY, FYNNEI. This CDR3 spans 15 amino acids. The CDR3 DNA sequence: TGTGCCAGCACCTACCCGGGACAGGGCGAGAATGAGCAGTTCTTC. Translating gives CASTYPGQGENEQFF.

The V and J genes are TRBV4-1 and TRBJ1-6; unclear D gene. Germline V lookup: CDR1 MGHRA, CDR2 YSYEKL. Deletions cut 0 bases from V and 8 bases from J, with 11 bases between. There are 15 residues in the CDR3. CDR3 nucleotides: TGCGCCAGCAGCCAAGATTCGGGGATAGATTCACCCCTCCACTTT. Translation gives CASSQDSGIDSPLHF.

V and J are TRBV10-3 and TRBJ2-1; 9 bases align to TRBD2. Unmatched junction bases numbered 15, after V lost 8 bases and J lost 10 bases. Looked up from germline, CDR1 is ENHRY and CDR2 is SYGVKD. There are 15 residues in the CDR3. The CDR3 region has the DNA TGTGCCATCCGGCCAGCTGGACCAAGCGGGGGGGAGCAGTTCTTC. This encodes CAIRPAGPSGGEQFF.

The gene calls are TRBV9 and TRBJ1-2; 7 bases align to TRBD1. CDR3 length: 15 amino acids. V lost 3 bases, J lost 4 bases, and 9 bases stayed unmatched. Germline assignment: CDR1 SGDLS and CDR2 YYNGEE. The CDR3 protein is CASSAEQGTAYGYTF. Here the CDR3 DNA reads TGTGCCAGCAGCGCCGAACAGGGGACGGCCTATGGCTACACCTTC.

The rearrangement uses TRBV10-3 and TRBJ2-5; 8 bases fit TRBD2. CDR1 is ENHRY, CDR2 SYGVKD, per germline. This CDR3 is built from 14 residues. V shed 11 bases, J shed 3 bases, and the junction held 11 bases outside the gene matches. The CDR3 region is CALSAGGSKETQYF. DNA of the CDR3: TGTGCCCTCTCGGCGGGGGGATCGAAAGAGACCCAGTACTTC.

The rearrangement joins TRBV7-8 to TRBJ1-1; tentative D call: TRBD1 (5 bases). Germline-derived CDR1 and CDR2 are SGHVS and FQNEAQ. This CDR3 is 15 amino acids long. Trimming pared 1 base from V and 6 bases from J, leaving 15 bases between. The CDR3 region is CASSLVQGRLSEAFF. The CDR3 DNA follows: TGTGCCAGCAGCTTAGTTCAGGGAAGACTTTCTGAAGCTTTCTTT.

The rearrangement links TRBV27 to TRBJ1-2; D remains unclear. CDR3 size: 16 residues. Germline V gene data show CDR1 as MNHEY and CDR2 as SMNVEV (reference sequence). V lost 3 bases, J lost 8 bases, and 22 bases lay in between. The CDR3 nucleotides are TGTGCCAGCAGTTTGGCCCTGGCTGGAGGGCTGGAGGGCTACACCTTC. As protein: CASSLALAGGLEGYTF.